Detailed here is one TCR beta chain. This sample was taken from a study of blood T cell repertoires in COVID-19. Here immunoSEQ multiplex PCR was the method, and the copy in TCRdb shows in-frame clones only, minus some. The table includes 250,000 to 350,000 clones, 88% detected once. V trimming: 0 bases; J trimming: 6 bases; junction bases outside the gene matches: 14. Germline CDR1 is SGHTA and CDR2 is FQGNSA. This CDR3 is built from 18 residues. The rearrangement uses TRBV7-2 and TRBJ2-1; 7 bases line up with TRBD2. The clonotype originates from a woman under 40 with COVID-19, enrolled during active disease. Sample: peripheral blood. CDR3 nucleotide sequence: TGTGCCAGCAGCTTAGCCCGTAGGCTGGCGGGAGTTGCCAATGAGCAGTTCTTC. Its translation: CASSLARRLAGVANEQFF.